The 25 T cell receptor beta chains below all came from one sample that was sequenced in a study of CD8+CD57+ T cells in acquired aplastic anemia. Profiles of TCR beta VDJ and CDR3 were generated from a genomic DNA template. TCRdb ran MiXCR on the reads and lists one entry per CDR3 protein. The profile covers approximately 190,000 distinct CDR3 sequences, with 50% to 75% appearing a single time and roughly 50% taken by the ten largest. Sequenced input: sorted CD4+, CD8+, or CD8+CD57+ T cells (not recorded which) from PBMCs. The receptors derive from a human donor with severe aplastic anemia or a healthy control (not recorded which).

The chain recombines TRBV20-1 with TRBJ2-7; D may correspond to TRBD1 or TRBD2 (5 bases each). Trimming removed 3 bases at V and 0 bases at J, with 18 bases between. This CDR3 is built from 16 residues. Per germline, CDR1 DFQATT and CDR2 SNEGSKA (reference sequence). CDR3 DNA: TGCAGTGCTAGGATGGGACGGGGAATTGGCTCCTACGAGCAGTACTTC. It encodes CSARMGRGIGSYEQYF.

Only a few counts were recorded for this clonotype. The rearrangement uses TRBV29-1 and TRBJ1-2; maybe TRBD1 (5 bases). V shed 6 bases and J shed 6 bases, with 17 bases lying between them. CDR1 is SQVTM and CDR2 is ANQGSEA in the germline V gene. The CDR3 runs 13 residues. The CDR3 DNA sequence: TGCAGCGTCGGTCTCGGGGCAGCCCATGGCTACACCTTC. This translates into CSVGLGAAHGYTF.

The table lists this clonotype with a count of one. The chain joins TRBV12-3 or TRBV12-4 to TRBJ1-2; a weak D match, TRBD1 (5 bases). The CDR3 covers 14 residues. Trimming left V 6 bases short and J 1 base short, with 12 bases between. The CDR3 DNA is TGTGCCAGCAGCCCCAGGGAGTATAACTATGGCTACACCTTC. Protein sequence: CASSPREYNYGYTF.

Ten or more counts support this clonotype. Relative to the germline gene, one junction end is altered; a read error may explain this. V gene TRBV7-7 combines with J gene TRBJ2-7, with D possibly TRBD1 on 5 matching bases. Germline loops: CDR1 SSHAT, CDR2 FNYEAQ (reference sequence). The length of the CDR3 is 13 residues. The CDR3 bases are TGTGCTAGCAGCGCAGGGCTTACCTACGAGCAGTACTTC. Its protein is CASSAGLTYEQYF.

This chain connects TRBV7-9 to TRBJ1-2; 9 nucleotides match TRBD1. The CDR3 consists of 16 residues. The J segment lost 3 bases and the V segment lost 5 bases, leaving 10 bases of the junction unmatched. Germline V CDR1 and CDR2: SEHNR, FQNEAQ (reference sequence). Here the CDR3 DNA reads TGTGCCAGCAGCAGGACAGGGGAAACTACGTACTATGGCTACACCTTC. Its translation is CASSRTGETTYYGYTF.

This chain connects TRBV19 to TRBJ2-6; D gene unclear. The CDR3 sequence is 17 residues long. Trimming shortened V by 8 bases and J by 2 bases, and 19 bases separated the two germline ends. Germline CDR1 reads LNHDA; CDR2 reads SQIVND (reference sequence). The CDR3: CASSGWYLGAGANVLTF. CDR3 bases: TGTGCCAGTTCGGGCTGGTACCTTGGCGCTGGGGCCAACGTCCTGACTTTC.

The chain combines TRBV20-1 with TRBJ2-1; maybe TRBD2 (5 bases). Germline V gives CDR1 DFQATT, CDR2 SNEGSKA (reference sequence). The CDR3 consists of 16 residues. The V and J ends lost 0 bases and 8 bases respectively, with 20 bases between them. The CDR3 loop is CSARDWGVGNEDEQFF. The CDR3 nucleotides are TGCAGTGCTAGAGATTGGGGAGTGGGGAATGAGGATGAGCAGTTCTTC.

This rearrangement joins TRBV29-1 to TRBJ1-2; D is perhaps TRBD1 (5 bases). V lost 3 bases and J lost 2, with 13 bases in between. The CDR3 is 14 amino acids. CDR1 SQVTM and CDR2 ANQGSEA come from the germline V gene. The CDR3: CSVEVWDGNYGYTF. Here the CDR3 DNA reads TGCAGCGTTGAGGTCTGGGACGGAAACTATGGCTACACCTTC. The whole variable domain, filled in from reference TRBV29-1 and TRBJ1-2, reads SAVISQKPSRDICQRGTSLTIQCQVDSQVTMMFWYRQQPGQSLTLIATANQGSEATYESGFVIDKFPISRPNLTFSTLTVSNMSPEDSSIYLCSVEVWDGNYGYTFGSGTRLTVV.

This chain uses TRBV20-1 with TRBJ2-7; D ambiguous. The CDR3 spans 14 residues. The V gene's germline CDR1 is DFQATT and CDR2 SNEGSKA (reference sequence). Trimming shortened V by 1 base and J by 0 bases, and 10 bases separated the two germline ends. CDR3 sequence reads: CSARVPGSSYEQYF. The CDR3 nucleotides read TGCAGTGCTAGAGTCCCAGGAAGCTCCTACGAGCAGTACTTC.

The chain is built from TRBV20-1 and TRBJ2-1, with 12 bases identical to TRBD2. The CDR3 loop spans 14 amino acids. Per the germline V gene, CDR1 is DFQATT and CDR2 is SNEGSKA (reference sequence). Trimming at V came to 5 bases and at J to 6 bases, leaving 5 bases not matched to a gene. The CDR3 sequence is CSAPSGRAPNEQFF. DNA for the CDR3: TGCAGTGCTCCTAGCGGGAGGGCCCCCAATGAGCAGTTCTTC.

J is TRBJ2-2 and V is TRBV7-9; weak D call: TRBD1 (5 bases). This CDR3 has 15 amino acids. V lost 6 bases and J 4 bases, leaving 15 bases between the germline ends. Germline lookup yields CDR1 SEHNR and CDR2 FQNEAQ (reference sequence). The CDR3 nucleotides are TGTGCCAGCAGTGAAATAGGGGTTTCCACCGGGGAGCTGTTTTTT. Amino acids: CASSEIGVSTGELFF. The whole variable domain, filled in from reference TRBV7-9 and TRBJ2-2, reads DTGVSQNPRHKITKRGQNVTFRCDPISEHNRLYWYRQTLGQGPEFLTYFQNEAQLEKSRLLSDRFSAERPKGSFSTLEIQRTEQGDSAMYLCASSEIGVSTGELFFGEGSRLTVL.

Ten or more counts support this clonotype. The chain recombines TRBV2 with TRBJ2-1; 12 bases agree with TRBD2. The trim removed 6 bases at V and 8 bases at J, leaving 5 bases unmatched. The CDR3 is 14 amino acids. CDR1 SNHLY and CDR2 FYNNEI come from the germline V gene. CDR3 nucleotides: TGTGCCAGCAGACTAGCGGGGGGCGGCCATGAGCAGTTCTTC. Its protein is CASRLAGGGHEQFF.

J is TRBJ2-7 and V is TRBV15; tentative D call: TRBD1 (6 bases). Trimming took off 1 base at V and 4 bases at J, with 11 bases between the two ends. This CDR3 is 14 amino acids long. Germline loops: CDR1 LNHNV, CDR2 YYDKDF (reference sequence). CDR3 sequence: CATSRGDTRYEQYF. The CDR3 nucleotides read TGTGCCACCAGCAGAGGGGACACCCGTTACGAGCAGTACTTC.

The chain recombines TRBV20-1 with TRBJ2-1; 8 bases match TRBD2. The V gene's germline CDR1 is DFQATT and CDR2 SNEGSKA (reference sequence). V was pared by 2 bases and J by 3 bases, with 3 bases of the junction left unmatched. This CDR3 is built from 14 residues. The CDR3 reads CSARSREGYNEQFF. The CDR3 nucleotides read TGCAGTGCTAGATCCCGGGAGGGCTACAATGAGCAGTTCTTC.

This chain joins TRBV7-2 and TRBJ2-5; D possibly corresponds to TRBD1 (5 bases). Trimming removed 1 base from V and 10 bases from J, with 7 bases in between. The CDR3 has 11 amino acids. Germline V gene lookup returns CDR1 SGHTA and CDR2 FQGNSA. CDR3 nucleotide sequence: TGTGCCAGCAGCTTAGAAGGGGTCCAGTACTTC. This codes for CASSLEGVQYF.

The CDR3 nucleotides read TGTGCCAGCAGCTTGGGCTCAGACAATGAGCAGTTCTTC. It specifies CASSLGSDNEQFF. The V call is TRBV5-6, the J call TRBJ2-1; D unclear. Germline V lookup: CDR1 SGHDT, CDR2 YYEEEE. The V end was cut by 0 bases, the J end by 5 bases, with 6 bases between. This CDR3 spans 13 amino acids.

The chain couples TRBV7-2 to TRBJ2-1, with a possible D match to TRBD1 (6 bases). Trimming took 1 base from V and 10 from J, leaving 17 bases between them. Germline CDR1 and CDR2: SGHTA and FQGNSA. The length of the CDR3 is 15 residues. In nucleotides, the CDR3 is TGTGCCAGCAGCTTAGGAGGTAGGCCGAGGGGGGAGCAGTTCTTC. Protein: CASSLGGRPRGEQFF. Full variable domain (rest looked up from reference TRBV7-2 and TRBJ2-1): GAGVSQSPSNKVTEKGKDVELRCDPISGHTALYWYRQSLGQGLEFLIYFQGNSAPDKSGLPSDRFSAERTGGSVSTLTIQRTQQEDSAVYLCASSLGGRPRGEQFFGPGTRLTVL.

This clonotype was seen a single time. The CDR3 region is CSARNRATTNEKLFF. The CDR3 coding sequence is TGCAGTGCTAGGAACAGGGCCACAACTAATGAAAAACTGTTTTTT. This chain uses TRBV20-1 with TRBJ1-4; D possibly corresponds to TRBD1 (6 bases). V was shortened by 3 bases and J by 0 bases, with 11 bases between the two germline ends. Germline V CDR1 and CDR2: DFQATT, SNEGSKA (reference sequence). CDR3 length: 15 amino acids.

This rearrangement joins TRBV15 to TRBJ2-2; TRBD1 matches 7 bases. The CDR3 spans 14 residues. V was pared by 5 bases and J by 5 bases, with 5 bases of the junction left unmatched. CDR1 and CDR2 from the germline V gene are LNHNV and YYDKDF (reference sequence). The CDR3 spells CATSGTEGTGELFF. The CDR3 region has the DNA TGTGCCACCAGCGGGACAGAGGGAACCGGGGAGCTGTTTTTT. The variable domain in full, with the rest retrieved from reference TRBV15 and TRBJ2-2, is DAMVIQNPRYQVTQFGKPVTLSCSQTLNHNVMYWYQQKSSQAPKLLFHYYDKDFNNEADTPDNFQSRRPNTSFCFLDIRSPGLGDTAMYLCATSGTEGTGELFFGEGSRLTVL.

This rearrangement joins TRBV20-1 to TRBJ2-7; 8 bases map to TRBD2. The CDR3 extends over 14 amino acids. CDR1 DFQATT and CDR2 SNEGSKA come from the germline V gene (reference sequence). Trimming took 4 bases from V and 0 from J; bases not matched to a gene: 5. DNA for the CDR3: TGCAGTGCTACCCCTAGCGGGTACTCCTACGAGCAGTACTTC. Translating it yields CSATPSGYSYEQYF.

The V and J genes are TRBV5-1 and TRBJ2-1, with 7 bases lining up with TRBD1. The CDR3 is made up of 14 amino acids. Germline V lookup: CDR1 SGHRS, CDR2 YFSETQ. J lost 2 bases, V lost 6 bases, and 5 bases had no gene match. CDR3 sequence reads: CASTTDRAYNEQFF. CDR3 DNA: TGCGCCAGCACAACTGACAGGGCCTACAATGAGCAGTTCTTC.

This clonotype has a handful of counts. This chain uses TRBV12-3 or TRBV12-4 with TRBJ2-5; D gene unclear. CDR3 length: 13 residues. V was shortened by 5 bases and J by 4 bases, with 11 bases between the two germline ends. CDR3 loop: CASSQTSTETQYF. The CDR3 coding sequence is TGTGCCAGCAGTCAAACTTCAACAGAGACCCAGTACTTC.

The sample holds many counts of this clonotype. This sequence joins TRBV4-1 and TRBJ2-5; TRBD2 matches at 8 bases. With V trimmed by 3 bases and J by 5 bases, 11 bases remained unmatched. CDR3 length equals 16 residues. Germline CDR1 is MGHRA and CDR2 is YSYEKL. For the CDR3, the DNA is TGCGCCAGCAGCCATACTCCGGGACTAGTGCGGGAGACCCAGTACTTC. It translates to CASSHTPGLVRETQYF.

This clonotype has just one count. This chain uses TRBV10-3 with TRBJ1-1, with D hard to call. The CDR3 has 12 residues. The V end lost 2 bases, the J end lost 7 bases, and 8 bases lay between the germline ends. CDR1 and CDR2 from the germline V gene are ENHRY and SYGVKD. The CDR3 nucleotides read TGTGCCATCAGTGAGGCAGCTAGTGAAGCTTTCTTT. Translated, it gives CAISEAASEAFF.

As to this clonotype: At one end, the junction sequence differs from germline, possibly due to a read error. The chain joins TRBV6-1 to TRBJ1-2; D is uncertain. From germline, CDR1 is MNHNS and CDR2 SASEGT. This CDR3 has 13 amino acids. For the CDR3, the DNA is TGTGCCAGCAGCGAAGGTCCAGGATATGGCTACACCTTC. It translates to CASSEGPGYGYTF.